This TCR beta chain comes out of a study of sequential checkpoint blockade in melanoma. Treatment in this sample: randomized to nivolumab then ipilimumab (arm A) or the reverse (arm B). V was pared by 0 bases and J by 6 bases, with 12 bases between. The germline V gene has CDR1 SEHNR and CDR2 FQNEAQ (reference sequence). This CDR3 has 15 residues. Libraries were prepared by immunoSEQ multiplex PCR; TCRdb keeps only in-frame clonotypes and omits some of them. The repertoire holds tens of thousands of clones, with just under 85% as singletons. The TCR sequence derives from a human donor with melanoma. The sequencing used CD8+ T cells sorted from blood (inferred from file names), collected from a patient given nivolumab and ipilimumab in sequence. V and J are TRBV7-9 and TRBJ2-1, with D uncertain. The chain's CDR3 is CASSLAPSPGNEQFF. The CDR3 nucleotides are TGTGCCAGCAGCTTAGCCCCCTCCCCAGGCAATGAGCAGTTCTTC. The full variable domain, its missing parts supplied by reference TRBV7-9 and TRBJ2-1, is DTGVSQNPRHKITKRGQNVTFRCDPISEHNRLYWYRQTLGQGPEFLTYFQNEAQLEKSRLLSDRFSAERPKGSFSTLEIQRTEQGDSAMYLCASSLAPSPGNEQFFGPGTRLTVL.